This section outlines one T cell receptor beta chain sequence together with its context. Sequencing was performed with immunoSEQ multiplex PCR; in TCRdb, only in-frame clones are kept and a portion is missing. The repertoire holds around 53,000 clones, with roughly 80% as singletons. The sort gate was single viable CD3+CD4+CD8-CD45RO+ cells for memory CD4+ T cells. This specimen belongs to a study of memory CD4+ T cells and cytomegalovirus serostatus. This CDR3 region has 17 residues. The germline CDR1 and CDR2 sequences are SNHLY and FYNNEI. The J segment lost 5 bases and the V segment lost 7 bases, leaving 16 bases of the junction unmatched.

The chain carries TRBV2 and TRBJ2-7, with 11 bases aligning to TRBD2. Material: memory CD4+ T cells from blood. The receptor's source is an adult in good health and CMV-seronegative. CDR3 sequence (DNA): TGTGCCAGCAACGGAGGGCTAGCGGGAGGTTCCTTCCACGAGCAGTACTTC. Its translation is CASNGGLAGGSFHEQYF.